This T cell receptor beta chain appears in the sequencing data of a study of patients and donors after allogeneic stem cell transplantation. A single record per CDR3 protein comes from TCRdb applying MiXCR to the RT-PCR reads. Of 400,000 to 500,000 distinct CDR3 sequences in the sample, under 20% were seen once. Trimming cost V 6 bases and J 8 bases; bases outside gene matches: 10. CDR1 and CDR2 (germline): DFQATT, SNEGSKA (reference sequence). The CDR3 totals 13 residues. The sequence derives from a human donor who was either an allogeneic HSCT recipient or a stem cell or donor lymphocyte infusion donor (not recorded which). It is not recorded whose cells these are; they may come from a transplant donor. Source material: blood, either unsorted or a sorted T cell fraction (not recorded which). The chain is built from TRBV20-1 and TRBJ1-2; 9 bases agree with TRBD1. The CDR3 region has the DNA TGCAGTGCCCGAGGGACAGGGCCGACCGGCTACACCTTC. It is translated as CSARGTGPTGYTF.